These T cell receptor beta chains were read from a single sample in a study of cytomegalovirus exposure and HLA in healthy donors. Libraries were prepared by immunoSEQ multiplex PCR; TCRdb keeps only in-frame clonotypes and omits some of them. The sample has approximately 190,000 clones, 84% seen once. Material for sequencing was PBMCs. The receptors here all came from a boy younger than 18 in good health and CMV-seronegative. CDR3s include the opening cysteine and the closing phenylalanine or tryptophan. The D gene is left open where the match is weak. The size entry is marked missing in some rows and otherwise reads once, few, many or a size class.

v_call: TRBV5-4
d_call: .
j_call: TRBJ2-5
clone_size: few
cdr3_nt: TGTGCCAGCAGCTTGGTCCAGCAAGAGACCCAGTACTTC
cdr3_aa: CASSLVQQETQYF

v_call: TRBV11-3
d_call: TRBD1
j_call: TRBJ2-7
clone_size: .
cdr3_nt: TGTGCCAGCAGCTTAGGATTAAGGGGGCGCAACGAGCAGTACTTC
cdr3_aa: CASSLGLRGRNEQYF

v_call: TRBV15
d_call: TRBD2
j_call: TRBJ2-1
clone_size: .
cdr3_nt: TGTGCCACCAGCAGGGGACTAGCGGGAGTAACTGAGCAGTTCTTC
cdr3_aa: CATSRGLAGVTEQFF

v_call: TRBV6-1
d_call: .
j_call: TRBJ2-1
clone_size: .
cdr3_nt: TGTGCCAGCAGTACCCGCCAGATAACCAATGAGCAGTTCTTC
cdr3_aa: CASSTRQITNEQFF

v_call: TRBV5-8
d_call: .
j_call: TRBJ2-7
clone_size: .
cdr3_nt: TGTGCCAGCAGCTTAGTCCGGGGAGAGCAGTACTTC
cdr3_aa: CASSLVRGEQYF

v_call: TRBV19
d_call: .
j_call: TRBJ1-6
clone_size: .
cdr3_nt: TGTGCCAGTAGTATATCCCCGGGGGTGCGTTCACCCCTCCACTTT
cdr3_aa: CASSISPGVRSPLHF

v_call: TRBV7-7
d_call: .
j_call: TRBJ2-1
clone_size: once
cdr3_nt: TGTGCTAGCAGCTTAGGCGGGGGCAGGGATGAGCAGTTCTTC
cdr3_aa: CASSLGGGRDEQFF

v_call: TRBV6-5
d_call: TRBD1
j_call: TRBJ1-6
clone_size: .
cdr3_nt: TGTGCCAGCAGCCCCGGACAGGCAGGGAATTCACCCCTCCACTTT
cdr3_aa: CASSPGQAGNSPLHF

v_call: TRBV2
d_call: .
j_call: TRBJ2-7
clone_size: once
cdr3_nt: TGTGCCACTGCGTGGGGCGCCGCCTACGAGCAGTACTTC
cdr3_aa: CATAWGAAYEQYF

v_call: TRBV5-4
d_call: .
j_call: TRBJ1-1
clone_size: .
cdr3_nt: TGTGCCAGCAGCTTGGAGGCAAGCGGCACTGAAGCTTTCTTT
cdr3_aa: CASSLEASGTEAFF

v_call: TRBV5-1
d_call: .
j_call: TRBJ1-2
clone_size: .
cdr3_nt: TGCGCCAGCAGCTTGTTCGGGACACAGGAGTCTAGAGGCTACACCTTC
cdr3_aa: CASSLFGTQESRGYTF

v_call: TRBV6-6
d_call: .
j_call: TRBJ2-5
clone_size: .
cdr3_nt: TGTGCCAGCAGTTACCTCCAGCAAGAGACCCAGTACTTC
cdr3_aa: CASSYLQQETQYF

v_call: TRBV9
d_call: TRBD1
j_call: TRBJ2-2
clone_size: .
cdr3_nt: TGTGCCAGCAGCGAGAAAACCATTCACAGGGGCCGGGGGAACACCGGGGAGCTGTTTTTT
cdr3_aa: CASSEKTIHRGRGNTGELFF

v_call: TRBV19
d_call: .
j_call: TRBJ2-1
clone_size: once
cdr3_nt: TGTGCCAGTATCGCCCAAACCGAGACAGCAAACAATGAGCAGTTCTTC
cdr3_aa: CASIAQTETANNEQFF

v_call: TRBV6-5
d_call: TRBD1
j_call: TRBJ2-1
clone_size: .
cdr3_nt: TGTGCCAGCAGTTACTCGGACAGGGGGATTGAGCAGTTCTTC
cdr3_aa: CASSYSDRGIEQFF

v_call: TRBV2
d_call: .
j_call: TRBJ1-2
clone_size: .
cdr3_nt: TGTGCCAGCAGTGAGGAGAGTCAGTACTATGGCTACACCTTC
cdr3_aa: CASSEESQYYGYTF

v_call: TRBV4-1
d_call: TRBD2
j_call: TRBJ2-7
clone_size: .
cdr3_nt: TGCGCCACCGCCCCCTCGGGAGGAGTATCCGAGCAGTACTTC
cdr3_aa: CATAPSGGVSEQYF

v_call: TRBV28
d_call: .
j_call: TRBJ1-2
clone_size: .
cdr3_nt: TGTGCCAGCAACCCTATCGGGGGAGGATGGGTCTATGGCTACACCTTC
cdr3_aa: CASNPIGGGWVYGYTF

v_call: TRBV7-6
d_call: .
j_call: TRBJ2-3
clone_size: .
cdr3_nt: TGTGCCAGCAGCTTAGCGTGGAGAGATACGCAGTATTTT
cdr3_aa: CASSLAWRDTQYF

v_call: TRBV5-1
d_call: TRBD1
j_call: TRBJ2-7
clone_size: once
cdr3_nt: TGCGCCAGCAGCCTCGGGACAGGGGCCTCCGAGCAGTACTTC
cdr3_aa: CASSLGTGASEQYF

v_call: TRBV7-8
d_call: .
j_call: TRBJ1-1
clone_size: .
cdr3_nt: TGTGCCAGCAGGCGTAACAGGGTACTTGAAGCTTTCTTT
cdr3_aa: CASRRNRVLEAFF

v_call: TRBV6-5
d_call: .
j_call: TRBJ2-7
clone_size: .
cdr3_nt: TGTGCCAGCCATCGGGGGGCCGAGCAGTACTTC
cdr3_aa: CASHRGAEQYF

v_call: TRBV30
d_call: TRBD1
j_call: TRBJ1-1
clone_size: .
cdr3_nt: TGTGCTCGACGCGGGGGGACAGGGGGGTTTGGGACTGAAGCTTTCTTT
cdr3_aa: CARRGGTGGFGTEAFF

v_call: TRBV29-1
d_call: .
j_call: TRBJ2-4
clone_size: .
cdr3_nt: TGCAGCGTTTTTCAGGGTAACCTAGCCAAAAACATTCAGTACTTC
cdr3_aa: CSVFQGNLAKNIQYF

v_call: TRBV4-1
d_call: .
j_call: TRBJ2-1
clone_size: once
cdr3_nt: TGCGCCAGCAGCCATAGTAGGGAGAGCTCCTACAATGAGCAGTTCTTC
cdr3_aa: CASSHSRESSYNEQFF

v_call: TRBV27
d_call: TRBD1
j_call: TRBJ1-5
clone_size: .
cdr3_nt: TGTGCCAGCAAAGGGGACAGGTTCCATCAGCCCCAGCATTTT
cdr3_aa: CASKGDRFHQPQHF

v_call: TRBV11-3
d_call: .
j_call: TRBJ2-7
clone_size: .
cdr3_nt: TGTGCCAGCAGCTTAGCCGGGTCTGGCGAGCAGTACTTC
cdr3_aa: CASSLAGSGEQYF

v_call: TRBV5-1
d_call: TRBD2
j_call: TRBJ2-7
clone_size: .
cdr3_nt: TGCGCCAGCAGCTTACCTAGCGGGCGTCCCGACGAGCAGTACTTC
cdr3_aa: CASSLPSGRPDEQYF

v_call: TRBV6-1
d_call: .
j_call: TRBJ2-1
clone_size: .
cdr3_nt: TGTGCCAGCAGTGCCTCGGGAGCGTCGGAGCAGTTCTTC
cdr3_aa: CASSASGASEQFF